This is a list of T cell receptor beta chains from one sample in a study of shared clonotypes between healthy human individuals. Assay: immunoSEQ multiplex PCR; the TCRdb copy retains only in-frame clones and omits some. The sample contains about 2 million clones, about 95% of which appear only once. Sequencing was done on a sample of naive CD8+ T cells sorted from blood. These receptors were taken from a man aged 18 to 29 in good health. CDR3s include the opening cysteine and the closing phenylalanine or tryptophan. The D gene is left open where the match is weak.

V gene: TRBV7-6; J gene: TRBJ2-5; D gene: NA; CDR3 DNA: TGTGCCAGCAGCTTTAGGGGATGGGAGACCCAGTACTTC; CDR3 protein: CASSFRGWETQYF
V gene: TRBV6-5; J gene: TRBJ2-7; D gene: NA; CDR3 DNA: TGTGCCAGCAGTCGGGCGGTGGCCCACGAGCAGTACTTC; CDR3 protein: CASSRAVAHEQYF
V gene: TRBV27; J gene: TRBJ2-7; D gene: NA; CDR3 DNA: TGTGCCAGCAGTTCCCTCGTAAAGGGTCCCTACGAGCAGTACTTC; CDR3 protein: CASSSLVKGPYEQYF
V gene: TRBV27; J gene: TRBJ2-3; D gene: NA; CDR3 DNA: TGTGCCAGCAGTTCCCCCGGGGCCGGCACAGATACGCAGTATTTT; CDR3 protein: CASSSPGAGTDTQYF
V gene: TRBV5-8; J gene: TRBJ2-2; D gene: NA; CDR3 DNA: TGTGCTCCGCGGGGTACCGGGGAGCTGTTTTTT; CDR3 protein: CAPRGTGELFF
V gene: TRBV15; J gene: TRBJ2-2; D gene: TRBD2; CDR3 DNA: TGTGCCACCAGCAGAGATCTTGAAGCGGGAGGACGAGGCGGGGAGCTGTTTTTT; CDR3 protein: CATSRDLEAGGRGGELFF
V gene: TRBV4-1; J gene: TRBJ1-2; D gene: NA; CDR3 DNA: TGCGCCAGCAGCCAAGCCCCCGCTCAGATGGGATTCTATGGCTACACCTTC; CDR3 protein: CASSQAPAQMGFYGYTF
V gene: TRBV10-2; J gene: TRBJ2-7; D gene: NA; CDR3 DNA: TGCGCCAGCAGTGAGTTAAGTAACTATCCGCCGGGGGAGCAGTACTTC; CDR3 protein: CASSELSNYPPGEQYF
V gene: TRBV2; J gene: TRBJ2-7; D gene: NA; CDR3 DNA: TGTGCCAGCAGTGATTCCCCCGACTTCATCCCGGCTTCCTACGAGCAGTACTTC; CDR3 protein: CASSDSPDFIPASYEQYF
V gene: TRBV5-1; J gene: TRBJ1-1; D gene: TRBD1; CDR3 DNA: TGCGCCAGCAGCACCGGGACAGGGTTCTTGGGCACTGAAGCTTTCTTT; CDR3 protein: CASSTGTGFLGTEAFF
V gene: TRBV10-3; J gene: TRBJ2-1; D gene: TRBD2; CDR3 DNA: TGTGCCATCAGTGACCCTAGCGGGGGGCTATACAATGAGCAGTTCTTC; CDR3 protein: CAISDPSGGLYNEQFF
V gene: TRBV7-8; J gene: TRBJ1-5; D gene: TRBD1; CDR3 DNA: TGTGCCAGCAGCTTAGAGGGACAGGGGGCATGGAGCAATCAGCCCCAGCATTTT; CDR3 protein: CASSLEGQGAWSNQPQHF
V gene: TRBV7-9; J gene: TRBJ1-4; D gene: NA; CDR3 DNA: TGTGCCAGCAGCTCGGAGCAAGATAATGAAAAACTGTTTTTT; CDR3 protein: CASSSEQDNEKLFF
V gene: TRBV5-4; J gene: TRBJ2-2; D gene: TRBD2; CDR3 DNA: TGTGCCAGCAGCTCTTCACTAGCGGGAGGTAACACCGGGGAGCTGTTTTTT; CDR3 protein: CASSSSLAGGNTGELFF
V gene: TRBV27; J gene: TRBJ2-1; D gene: NA; CDR3 DNA: TGTGCCAGCAGTCTCCAGGACAGCGACAATGAGCAGTTCTTC; CDR3 protein: CASSLQDSDNEQFF
V gene: TRBV10-2; J gene: TRBJ2-3; D gene: NA; CDR3 DNA: TGCGCCAGCAGTACAGACTATTCCGGCACAGATACGCAGTATTTT; CDR3 protein: CASSTDYSGTDTQYF
V gene: TRBV27; J gene: TRBJ1-1; D gene: NA; CDR3 DNA: TGTGCCAGCAGTTTATGGGGGGGCACGAACACTGAAGCTTTCTTT; CDR3 protein: CASSLWGGTNTEAFF
V gene: TRBV28; J gene: TRBJ1-5; D gene: NA; CDR3 DNA: TGTGCCAGCGATACCGGGGAACTTGGCAATCAGCCCCAGCATTTT; CDR3 protein: CASDTGELGNQPQHF
V gene: TRBV9; J gene: TRBJ1-1; D gene: NA; CDR3 DNA: TGTGCCAGCAGCGTAGGAGGAGGGGCGAACACTGAAGCTTTCTTT; CDR3 protein: CASSVGGGANTEAFF
V gene: TRBV28; J gene: TRBJ2-1; D gene: TRBD1; CDR3 DNA: TGTGCCAGCACACGACAGGGCAATGAGCAGTTCTTC; CDR3 protein: CASTRQGNEQFF
V gene: TRBV4-1; J gene: TRBJ1-1; D gene: NA; CDR3 DNA: TGCGCCAGCAGCCAAGGTCGTACATGGGGCACTGAAGCTTTCTTT; CDR3 protein: CASSQGRTWGTEAFF
V gene: TRBV6-6; J gene: TRBJ2-7; D gene: TRBD1; CDR3 DNA: TGTGCCAGCAGCCTCGACAGGGGGGATTCCTACGAGCAGTACTTC; CDR3 protein: CASSLDRGDSYEQYF
V gene: TRBV27; J gene: TRBJ1-4; D gene: NA; CDR3 DNA: TGTGCCAGCAGTTCCCGGACAGTTGAGAGAGCAAAACTGTTTTTT; CDR3 protein: CASSSRTVERAKLFF
V gene: TRBV2; J gene: TRBJ1-4; D gene: NA; CDR3 DNA: TGTGCCAGCACCCTCCTGCGGGAGGAGACAGCCGGGGAAAAACTGTTTTTT; CDR3 protein: CASTLLREETAGEKLFF
V gene: TRBV7-6; J gene: TRBJ2-7; D gene: TRBD2; CDR3 DNA: TGTGCCAGCAGCATGGGAGGGGATCCCTACGAGCAGTACTTC; CDR3 protein: CASSMGGDPYEQYF
V gene: TRBV6-6; J gene: TRBJ1-2; D gene: NA; CDR3 DNA: TGTGCCAGCAGTTACTTGTCAGGGGAAGGGATCGGCTACACCTTC; CDR3 protein: CASSYLSGEGIGYTF